This T cell receptor beta chain was identified in a study of blood T cell repertoires in COVID-19. This study enrolled people aged roughly 18 to 90 from about two dozen US geographic areas. The V and J ends lost 7 bases and 2 bases respectively, with 15 bases between them. The V gene's germline CDR1 is MNHEY and CDR2 SMNVEV (reference sequence). This CDR3 is 16 amino acids long. The repertoire was sequenced with immunoSEQ multiplex PCR; TCRdb's copy has only in-frame clones and lacks some. The data show 140,000 to 150,000 clones, 70% to 90% seen once. Source material: PBMCs or T cells enriched from blood (not recorded which). This receptor was taken from a woman aged 40 to 50 who had recovered from COVID-19. The chain carries TRBV27 and TRBJ2-6, with D possibly TRBD1 on 6 matching bases. The CDR3 nucleotides are TGTGCCAGCACTACAGGGTCTAATGCTGGGGCCAACGTCCTGACTTTC. Translating it yields CASTTGSNAGANVLTF.